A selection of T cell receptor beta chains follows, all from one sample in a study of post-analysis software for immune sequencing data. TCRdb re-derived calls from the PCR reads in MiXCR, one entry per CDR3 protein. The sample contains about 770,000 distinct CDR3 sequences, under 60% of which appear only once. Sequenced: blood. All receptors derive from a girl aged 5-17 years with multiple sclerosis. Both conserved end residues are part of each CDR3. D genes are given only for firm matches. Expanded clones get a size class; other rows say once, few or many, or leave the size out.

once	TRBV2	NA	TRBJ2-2	TGTGCCAGCAGGAGATCCGGGGAGCTGTTTTTT	CASRRSGELFF
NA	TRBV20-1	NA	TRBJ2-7	TGCAGTGCTCTGATTGAGGGCACCTGGTCCTACGAGCAGTACTTC	CSALIEGTWSYEQYF
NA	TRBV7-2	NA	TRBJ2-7	TGTGCCAGCAGCTTAATGTGGGGTGAGCAGTACTTC	CASSLMWGEQYF
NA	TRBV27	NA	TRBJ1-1	TGTGCCAGCAGTGATTCCGGGGTGGACACTGAAGCTTTCTTT	CASSDSGVDTEAFF
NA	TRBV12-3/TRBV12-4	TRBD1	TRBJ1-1	TGTGCCAGCAGTGCATACAGGGGAGGGGACACTGAAGCTTTCTTT	CASSAYRGGDTEAFF
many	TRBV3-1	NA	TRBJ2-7	TGTGCCAGCAGCCAAGACTTGGGCCCCTACGAGCAGTACTTC	CASSQDLGPYEQYF
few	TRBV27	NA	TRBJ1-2	TGTGCCAGCAGTTTTGCGTTCGACTATGGCTACACCTTC	CASSFAFDYGYTF
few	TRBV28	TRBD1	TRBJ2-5	TGTGCCAGCAGTCGACAGGGTGTGGAGACCCAGTACTTC	CASSRQGVETQYF
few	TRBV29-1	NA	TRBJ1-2	TGCAGCGTTCGGGAGGGTTATGGCTACACCTTC	CSVREGYGYTF
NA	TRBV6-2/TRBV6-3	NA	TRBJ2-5	TGTGCCAGCAGTTTAACCGGGCCTCGCCAGGGCCAAGAGACCCAGTACTTC	CASSLTGPRQGQETQYF
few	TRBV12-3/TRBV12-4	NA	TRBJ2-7	TGTGCCAGCAGTTTACGGCGACAGTCCTACGAGCAGTACTTC	CASSLRRQSYEQYF
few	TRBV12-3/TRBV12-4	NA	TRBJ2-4	TGTGCCAGCAGTCCAAGCCGGAGAGCTAGAAACATTCAGTACTTC	CASSPSRRARNIQYF
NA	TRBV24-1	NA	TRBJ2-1	TGTGCCACCAGTGATCCCCATCCAGCGCAGAATGAGCAGTTCTTC	CATSDPHPAQNEQFF
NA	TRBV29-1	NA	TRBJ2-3	TGCAGCGTTGTAGGTGATAGCTTGGTTACGCAGTATTTT	CSVVGDSLVTQYF
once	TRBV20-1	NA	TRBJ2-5	TGCAGTGCCTGGAGGGCCGAGACCCAGTACTTC	CSAWRAETQYF
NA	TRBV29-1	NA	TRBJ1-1	TGCAGCGCAGCCCAAGGGGTCGGCACTGAAGCTTTCTTT	CSAAQGVGTEAFF
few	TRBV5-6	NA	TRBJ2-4	TGTGCCAGCAGCTTGGGTAGGGTGGATCAGTACTTC	CASSLGRVDQYF
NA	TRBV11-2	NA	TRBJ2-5	TGTGCCAGCAGCCGGGACACCGGCGTTGGGACCCAGTACTTC	CASSRDTGVGTQYF
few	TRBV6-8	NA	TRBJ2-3	TGTGCCAGCAAGGCGGCTACGACCACAGATACGCAGTATTTT	CASKAATTTDTQYF
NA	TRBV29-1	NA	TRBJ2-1	TGCAGCGTTGAATTAATCAATGAGCAGTTCTTC	CSVELINEQFF
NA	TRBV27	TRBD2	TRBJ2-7	TGTGCCAGCAGTAGGGGCGGACTAGCGGGAGCCTACGAGCAGTACTTC	CASSRGGLAGAYEQYF
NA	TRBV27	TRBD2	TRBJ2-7	TGTGCCAGCAGCCCGGCTAGCGGGAGTCCCGACGAGCAGTACTTC	CASSPASGSPDEQYF
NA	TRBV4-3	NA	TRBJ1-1	TGCGCCAGCAGCCAAGTGGGGGGCACTGAAGCTTTCTTT	CASSQVGGTEAFF
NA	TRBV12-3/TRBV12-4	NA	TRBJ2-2	TGTGCCAGCAGCAGTCGGACAGCTGGCACCGGGGAGCTGTTTTTT	CASSSRTAGTGELFF
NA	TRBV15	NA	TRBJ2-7	TGTGCCACCAGTACACTGGGGAACTACGAGCAGTACTTC	CATSTLGNYEQYF
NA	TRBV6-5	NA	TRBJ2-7	TGTGCCAGCAGCCCAAAGTGGTCGGTCAATGAGCAGTACTTC	CASSPKWSVNEQYF
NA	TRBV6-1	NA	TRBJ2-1	TGTGCCAGCAGTGAAGCGCAAGTGTTGGGCGATGAGCAGTTCTTC	CASSEAQVLGDEQFF
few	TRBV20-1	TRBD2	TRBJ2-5	TGCAGCGCCAAACTAGCGGGAGGCGAGACCCAGTACTTC	CSAKLAGGETQYF
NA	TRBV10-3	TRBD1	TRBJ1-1	TGTGCCATCAGGACAGGGGGTTTTATGAACACTGAAGCTTTCTTT	CAIRTGGFMNTEAFF
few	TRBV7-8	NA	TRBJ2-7	TGTGCCAGCAGCTTAAAGGGACCAGGGAACTCCTACGAGCAGTACTTC	CASSLKGPGNSYEQYF
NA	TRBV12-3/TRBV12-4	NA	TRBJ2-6	TGTGCCAGCAGTTCGACGGGACCGTCTCATGGGGCCAACGTCCTGACTTTC	CASSSTGPSHGANVLTF
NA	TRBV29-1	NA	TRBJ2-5	TGCAGCGGGGGGGGCCCCTCGGAGACCCAGTACTTC	CSGGGPSETQYF
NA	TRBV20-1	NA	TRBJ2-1	TGCAGTGCGCAAGGACTTCCTAATGAGCAGTTCTTC	CSAQGLPNEQFF
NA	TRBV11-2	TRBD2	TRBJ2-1	TGTGCCAGCAGCTTAGCCCCTAGCGGCACCCGCAATGAGCAGTTCTTC	CASSLAPSGTRNEQFF
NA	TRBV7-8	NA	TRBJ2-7	TGTGCCAGCAAAAGCGGGACAGCTTACTCCTACGAGCAGTACTTC	CASKSGTAYSYEQYF
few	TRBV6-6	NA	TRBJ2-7	TGTGCCAGCAGTTACTCAGCCCGACTATACCGATACGAGCAGTACTTC	CASSYSARLYRYEQYF
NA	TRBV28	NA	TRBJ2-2	TGTGCCAGCAGTTTTAGCGGACCCGGGGAGCTGTTTTTT	CASSFSGPGELFF
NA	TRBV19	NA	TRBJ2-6	TGTGCCAGTACCGTGAGGGGGTTGGGGGCCAACGTCCTGACTTTC	CASTVRGLGANVLTF
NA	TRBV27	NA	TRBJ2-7	TGTGCCAGCAGTTGGTCAGGGAATGGCTACGAGCAGTACTTC	CASSWSGNGYEQYF
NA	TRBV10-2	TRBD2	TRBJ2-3	TGCGCCAGCCTAGCGGCCCTCACAGATACGCAGTATTTT	CASLAALTDTQYF
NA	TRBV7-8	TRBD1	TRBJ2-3	TGTGCCAGCAGCTCGGACAGGGTTGAGGTGACAGATACGCAGTATTTT	CASSSDRVEVTDTQYF
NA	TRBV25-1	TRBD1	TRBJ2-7	TGTGCCAGCACCCGGGACAGGGGAAACGAGCAGTACTTC	CASTRDRGNEQYF
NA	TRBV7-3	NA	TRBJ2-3	TGTGCCAGCAGCTTAAATCGCGGGATGGGGACCACAGATACGCAGTATTTT	CASSLNRGMGTTDTQYF
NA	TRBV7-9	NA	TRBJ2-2	TGTGCCAGCAGCCACGGTGGCGGGGAGCTGTTTTTT	CASSHGGGELFF
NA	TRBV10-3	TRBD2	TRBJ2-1	TGTGCCATCAGTGAGTCAGCGCGGGAGCGCAATGAGCAGTTCTTC	CAISESARERNEQFF
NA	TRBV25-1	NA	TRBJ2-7	TGTGCCAGCCGATTTGGCGGGACCTACGAGCAGTACTTC	CASRFGGTYEQYF
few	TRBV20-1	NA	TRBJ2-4	TGCAGTGCTCGCTTCGACAGGGCGCGGGAGCAGTACTTC	CSARFDRAREQYF
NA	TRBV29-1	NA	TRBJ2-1	TGCAGCGTTGAAGAACCCGGGTATGAGCAGTTCTTC	CSVEEPGYEQFF
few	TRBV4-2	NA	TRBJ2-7	TGTGCCAGCAGCCCCAGGGACTCGACCTACGAGCAGTACTTC	CASSPRDSTYEQYF
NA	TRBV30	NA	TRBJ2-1	TGTGCCTGGAGTGAGCCCCGGGGGGAGCAGTTCTTC	CAWSEPRGEQFF
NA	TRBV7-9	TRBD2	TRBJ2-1	TGTGCCAGCAGCTTAGGATCAGCGGGAGATCTTGAGCAGTTCTTC	CASSLGSAGDLEQFF
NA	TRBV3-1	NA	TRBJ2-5	TGTGCCAGCAGCCCCGGTCGGGCGCAGTACTTC	CASSPGRAQYF
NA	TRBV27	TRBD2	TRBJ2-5	TGTGCCAGCAGCTCGACTAGCGGGAGGCCCGAAGAGACCCAGTACTTC	CASSSTSGRPEETQYF
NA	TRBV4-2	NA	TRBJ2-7	TGTGCCAGCAGCCAGGACAAACGCTCCTACGAGCAGTACTTC	CASSQDKRSYEQYF